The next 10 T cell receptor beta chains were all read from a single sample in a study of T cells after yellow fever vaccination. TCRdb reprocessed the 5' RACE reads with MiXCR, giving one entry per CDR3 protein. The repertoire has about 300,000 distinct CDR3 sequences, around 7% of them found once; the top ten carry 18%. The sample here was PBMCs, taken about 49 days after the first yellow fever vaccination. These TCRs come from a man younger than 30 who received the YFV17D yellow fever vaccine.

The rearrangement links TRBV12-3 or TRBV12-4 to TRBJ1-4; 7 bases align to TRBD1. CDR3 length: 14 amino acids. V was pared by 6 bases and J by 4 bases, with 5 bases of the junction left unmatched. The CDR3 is CASRRGQNNEKLFF. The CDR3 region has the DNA TGTGCCAGCAGACGGGGACAGAATAATGAAAAACTGTTTTTT.

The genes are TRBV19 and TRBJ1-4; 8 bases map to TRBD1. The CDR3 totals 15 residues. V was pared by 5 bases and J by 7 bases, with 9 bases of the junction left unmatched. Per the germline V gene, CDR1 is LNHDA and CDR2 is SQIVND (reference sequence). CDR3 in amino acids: CASSPWTGRSEKLFF. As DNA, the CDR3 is TGTGCCAGTAGTCCTTGGACAGGGCGGAGTGAAAAACTGTTTTTT.

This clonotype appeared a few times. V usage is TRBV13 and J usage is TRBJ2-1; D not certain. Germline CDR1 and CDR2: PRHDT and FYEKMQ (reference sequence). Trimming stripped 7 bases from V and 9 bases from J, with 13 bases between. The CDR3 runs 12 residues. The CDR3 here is CASTMGTGEQFF. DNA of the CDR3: TGTGCCAGCACCATGGGAACCGGTGAGCAGTTCTTC.

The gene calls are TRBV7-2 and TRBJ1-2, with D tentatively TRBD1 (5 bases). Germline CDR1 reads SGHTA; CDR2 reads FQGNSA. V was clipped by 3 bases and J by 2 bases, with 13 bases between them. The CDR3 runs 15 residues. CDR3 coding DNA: TGTGCCAGCAGCTTGATCCCCGAGGGGAACTATGGCTACACCTTC. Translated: CASSLIPEGNYGYTF.

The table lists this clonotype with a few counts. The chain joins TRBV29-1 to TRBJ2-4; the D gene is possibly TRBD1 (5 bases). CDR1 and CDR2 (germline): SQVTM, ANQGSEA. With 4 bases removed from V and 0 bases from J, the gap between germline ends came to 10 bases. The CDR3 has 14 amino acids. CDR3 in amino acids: CSVVTALAKNIQYF. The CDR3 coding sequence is TGCAGCGTTGTGACAGCCCTAGCCAAAAACATTCAGTACTTC.

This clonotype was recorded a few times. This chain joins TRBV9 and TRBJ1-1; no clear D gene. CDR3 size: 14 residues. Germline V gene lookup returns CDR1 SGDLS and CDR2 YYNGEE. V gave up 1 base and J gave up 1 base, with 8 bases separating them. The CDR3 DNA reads TGTGCCAGCAGCGTAAGTTTGGCGAACACTGAAGCTTTCTTT. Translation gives CASSVSLANTEAFF. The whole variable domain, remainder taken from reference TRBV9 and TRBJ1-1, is DSGVTQTPKHLITATGQRVTLRCSPRSGDLSVYWYQQSLDQGLQFLIQYYNGEERAKGNILERFSAQQFPDLHSELNLSSLELGDSALYFCASSVSLANTEAFFGQGTRLTVV.

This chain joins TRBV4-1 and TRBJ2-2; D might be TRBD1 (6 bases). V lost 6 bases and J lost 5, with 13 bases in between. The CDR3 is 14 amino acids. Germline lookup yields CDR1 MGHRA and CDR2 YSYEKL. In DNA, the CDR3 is TGCGCCAGCAGTCCCTACCAGGGGACCGGGGAGCTGTTTTTT. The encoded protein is CASSPYQGTGELFF.

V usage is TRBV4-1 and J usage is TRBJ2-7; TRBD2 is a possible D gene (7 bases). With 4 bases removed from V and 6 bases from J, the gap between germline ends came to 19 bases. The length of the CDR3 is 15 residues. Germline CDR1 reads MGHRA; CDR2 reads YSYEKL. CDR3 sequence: CASSLDAGAGSEQYV. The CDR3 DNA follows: TGCGCCAGCAGCCTCGACGCGGGGGCTGGGAGCGAGCAGTACGTC.

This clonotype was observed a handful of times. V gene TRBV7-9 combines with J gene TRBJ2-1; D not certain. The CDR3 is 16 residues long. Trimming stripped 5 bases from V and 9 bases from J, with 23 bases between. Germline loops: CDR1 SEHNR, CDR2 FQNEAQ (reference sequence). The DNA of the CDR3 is TGTGCCAGCAGCCACGTCCCCGCTGCCGCTCGTGTTGAGCAGTTCTTC. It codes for CASSHVPAAARVEQFF.

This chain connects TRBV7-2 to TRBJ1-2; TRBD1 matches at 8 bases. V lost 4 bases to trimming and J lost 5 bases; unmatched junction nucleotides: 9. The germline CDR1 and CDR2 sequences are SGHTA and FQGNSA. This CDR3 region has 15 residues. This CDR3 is CASSSDRVSWYGYTF. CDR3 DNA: TGTGCCAGCAGCTCGGACAGGGTTTCTTGGTATGGCTACACCTTC.